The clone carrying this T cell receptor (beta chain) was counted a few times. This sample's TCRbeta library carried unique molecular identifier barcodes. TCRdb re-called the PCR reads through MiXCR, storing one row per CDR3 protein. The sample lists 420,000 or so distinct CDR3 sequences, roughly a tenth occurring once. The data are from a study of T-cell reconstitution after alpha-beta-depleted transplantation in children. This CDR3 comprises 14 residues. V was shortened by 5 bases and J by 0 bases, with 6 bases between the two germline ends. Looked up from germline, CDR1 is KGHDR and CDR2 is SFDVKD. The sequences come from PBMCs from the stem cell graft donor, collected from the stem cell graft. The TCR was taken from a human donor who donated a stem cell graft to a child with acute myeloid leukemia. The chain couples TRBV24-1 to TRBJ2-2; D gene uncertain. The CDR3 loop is CATSGTANTGELFF. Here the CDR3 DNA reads TGTGCCACCAGTGGCACAGCGAACACCGGGGAGCTGTTTTTT.